Each of the 5 T cell receptor beta chains below was sequenced from the same sample in a study of beta chain features in type 1 diabetes (dated by TCRdb to between 2018 and 2020). Paper-wide results and their limitations: Type 1 diabetes patients showed a moderate but significant shortening of TCRB CDR3 length in all four CD4+ subsets.

Libraries came from the immunoSEQ multiplex PCR assay. All of the isolated RNA was reverse transcribed with the High Capacity cDNA Reverse Transcription Kit, so expressed TCRB transcripts were sequenced. Entries here come from immuneACCESS through TCRdb and include only in-frame sequences with V and J called. Some clones fail to appear in such tables; in the studies checked, an unresolved V gene covers under half of the shortfall, and the cause of the remainder is unknown. The sample includes 400,000 or so clones, with 10% to 15% observed a single time. Together, the top ten hold about 0.01% of the sample. No antigen has been assigned to these receptors. Material: naive CD4+ T cells from blood. Interpreted using the paper, the cell subset or site label stands for: true naive CD4+ T cells. The receptors here all came from a woman younger than 30 with type 1 diabetes.

V gene TRBV5-6 combines with J gene TRBJ2-7, with 8 bases that match TRBD1. Germline trimming cut 4 bases from V and 3 bases from J; bases unmatched to any gene: 9. CDR3 size: 15 residues. From germline, CDR1 is SGHDT and CDR2 YYEEEE. The CDR3 nucleotides read TGTGCCAGCAGCCTACAGGGACAGGTGATCTACGAGCAGTACTTC. Translation: CASSLQGQVIYEQYF.

This clone was recorded a few times. The chain carries TRBV7-2 and TRBJ2-2; TRBD2 might be the D (5 bases). The V gene lost 1 base and the J gene lost 2 bases, with 14 bases spanning the gap. From germline, CDR1 is SGHTA and CDR2 FQGNSA. The CDR3 sequence is 17 residues long. The CDR3 is CASSLGARGSNTGELFF. DNA of the CDR3: TGTGCCAGCAGCTTAGGGGCTCGGGGTTCTAACACCGGGGAGCTGTTTTTT.

This clone appeared a few times. This sequence joins TRBV27 and TRBJ2-5, with a tentative D call TRBD1 (7 bases). V was pared by 6 bases and J by 2 bases, with 13 bases between. The CDR3 loop spans 14 amino acids. Germline loops: CDR1 MNHEY, CDR2 SMNVEV (reference sequence). CDR3 nucleotide sequence: TGTGCCAGCAGGGAGGGGGCAGATCAAGAGACCCAGTACTTC. Translation: CASREGADQETQYF.

J is TRBJ2-7 and V is TRBV18; 7 nucleotides agree with TRBD1. Germline CDR1 and CDR2: KGHSH and LQKENI. CDR3 length: 15 amino acids. Unmatched junction bases numbered 9, after V lost 3 bases and J lost 4 bases. CDR3 residues: CASSPDRVGSYEQYF. The CDR3 DNA reads TGTGCCAGCTCACCCGACAGGGTCGGTTCGTACGAGCAGTACTTC.

About this clone: No conserved phenylalanine or tryptophan ends this CDR3, so it is likely a read error. The DNA is left out, because the CDR3 cannot be placed on it with certainty; the CDR3 is given as TCRdb lists it. This chain uses TRBV6-6 with TRBJ2-4; TRBD1, the table's D call, lacks a check against the DNA. From germline, CDR1 is MNHNY and CDR2 SVGAGI (reference sequence). The CDR3 extends over 10 residues, inclusive of both ends. CDR3 amino acids: CACGTGGHLI.